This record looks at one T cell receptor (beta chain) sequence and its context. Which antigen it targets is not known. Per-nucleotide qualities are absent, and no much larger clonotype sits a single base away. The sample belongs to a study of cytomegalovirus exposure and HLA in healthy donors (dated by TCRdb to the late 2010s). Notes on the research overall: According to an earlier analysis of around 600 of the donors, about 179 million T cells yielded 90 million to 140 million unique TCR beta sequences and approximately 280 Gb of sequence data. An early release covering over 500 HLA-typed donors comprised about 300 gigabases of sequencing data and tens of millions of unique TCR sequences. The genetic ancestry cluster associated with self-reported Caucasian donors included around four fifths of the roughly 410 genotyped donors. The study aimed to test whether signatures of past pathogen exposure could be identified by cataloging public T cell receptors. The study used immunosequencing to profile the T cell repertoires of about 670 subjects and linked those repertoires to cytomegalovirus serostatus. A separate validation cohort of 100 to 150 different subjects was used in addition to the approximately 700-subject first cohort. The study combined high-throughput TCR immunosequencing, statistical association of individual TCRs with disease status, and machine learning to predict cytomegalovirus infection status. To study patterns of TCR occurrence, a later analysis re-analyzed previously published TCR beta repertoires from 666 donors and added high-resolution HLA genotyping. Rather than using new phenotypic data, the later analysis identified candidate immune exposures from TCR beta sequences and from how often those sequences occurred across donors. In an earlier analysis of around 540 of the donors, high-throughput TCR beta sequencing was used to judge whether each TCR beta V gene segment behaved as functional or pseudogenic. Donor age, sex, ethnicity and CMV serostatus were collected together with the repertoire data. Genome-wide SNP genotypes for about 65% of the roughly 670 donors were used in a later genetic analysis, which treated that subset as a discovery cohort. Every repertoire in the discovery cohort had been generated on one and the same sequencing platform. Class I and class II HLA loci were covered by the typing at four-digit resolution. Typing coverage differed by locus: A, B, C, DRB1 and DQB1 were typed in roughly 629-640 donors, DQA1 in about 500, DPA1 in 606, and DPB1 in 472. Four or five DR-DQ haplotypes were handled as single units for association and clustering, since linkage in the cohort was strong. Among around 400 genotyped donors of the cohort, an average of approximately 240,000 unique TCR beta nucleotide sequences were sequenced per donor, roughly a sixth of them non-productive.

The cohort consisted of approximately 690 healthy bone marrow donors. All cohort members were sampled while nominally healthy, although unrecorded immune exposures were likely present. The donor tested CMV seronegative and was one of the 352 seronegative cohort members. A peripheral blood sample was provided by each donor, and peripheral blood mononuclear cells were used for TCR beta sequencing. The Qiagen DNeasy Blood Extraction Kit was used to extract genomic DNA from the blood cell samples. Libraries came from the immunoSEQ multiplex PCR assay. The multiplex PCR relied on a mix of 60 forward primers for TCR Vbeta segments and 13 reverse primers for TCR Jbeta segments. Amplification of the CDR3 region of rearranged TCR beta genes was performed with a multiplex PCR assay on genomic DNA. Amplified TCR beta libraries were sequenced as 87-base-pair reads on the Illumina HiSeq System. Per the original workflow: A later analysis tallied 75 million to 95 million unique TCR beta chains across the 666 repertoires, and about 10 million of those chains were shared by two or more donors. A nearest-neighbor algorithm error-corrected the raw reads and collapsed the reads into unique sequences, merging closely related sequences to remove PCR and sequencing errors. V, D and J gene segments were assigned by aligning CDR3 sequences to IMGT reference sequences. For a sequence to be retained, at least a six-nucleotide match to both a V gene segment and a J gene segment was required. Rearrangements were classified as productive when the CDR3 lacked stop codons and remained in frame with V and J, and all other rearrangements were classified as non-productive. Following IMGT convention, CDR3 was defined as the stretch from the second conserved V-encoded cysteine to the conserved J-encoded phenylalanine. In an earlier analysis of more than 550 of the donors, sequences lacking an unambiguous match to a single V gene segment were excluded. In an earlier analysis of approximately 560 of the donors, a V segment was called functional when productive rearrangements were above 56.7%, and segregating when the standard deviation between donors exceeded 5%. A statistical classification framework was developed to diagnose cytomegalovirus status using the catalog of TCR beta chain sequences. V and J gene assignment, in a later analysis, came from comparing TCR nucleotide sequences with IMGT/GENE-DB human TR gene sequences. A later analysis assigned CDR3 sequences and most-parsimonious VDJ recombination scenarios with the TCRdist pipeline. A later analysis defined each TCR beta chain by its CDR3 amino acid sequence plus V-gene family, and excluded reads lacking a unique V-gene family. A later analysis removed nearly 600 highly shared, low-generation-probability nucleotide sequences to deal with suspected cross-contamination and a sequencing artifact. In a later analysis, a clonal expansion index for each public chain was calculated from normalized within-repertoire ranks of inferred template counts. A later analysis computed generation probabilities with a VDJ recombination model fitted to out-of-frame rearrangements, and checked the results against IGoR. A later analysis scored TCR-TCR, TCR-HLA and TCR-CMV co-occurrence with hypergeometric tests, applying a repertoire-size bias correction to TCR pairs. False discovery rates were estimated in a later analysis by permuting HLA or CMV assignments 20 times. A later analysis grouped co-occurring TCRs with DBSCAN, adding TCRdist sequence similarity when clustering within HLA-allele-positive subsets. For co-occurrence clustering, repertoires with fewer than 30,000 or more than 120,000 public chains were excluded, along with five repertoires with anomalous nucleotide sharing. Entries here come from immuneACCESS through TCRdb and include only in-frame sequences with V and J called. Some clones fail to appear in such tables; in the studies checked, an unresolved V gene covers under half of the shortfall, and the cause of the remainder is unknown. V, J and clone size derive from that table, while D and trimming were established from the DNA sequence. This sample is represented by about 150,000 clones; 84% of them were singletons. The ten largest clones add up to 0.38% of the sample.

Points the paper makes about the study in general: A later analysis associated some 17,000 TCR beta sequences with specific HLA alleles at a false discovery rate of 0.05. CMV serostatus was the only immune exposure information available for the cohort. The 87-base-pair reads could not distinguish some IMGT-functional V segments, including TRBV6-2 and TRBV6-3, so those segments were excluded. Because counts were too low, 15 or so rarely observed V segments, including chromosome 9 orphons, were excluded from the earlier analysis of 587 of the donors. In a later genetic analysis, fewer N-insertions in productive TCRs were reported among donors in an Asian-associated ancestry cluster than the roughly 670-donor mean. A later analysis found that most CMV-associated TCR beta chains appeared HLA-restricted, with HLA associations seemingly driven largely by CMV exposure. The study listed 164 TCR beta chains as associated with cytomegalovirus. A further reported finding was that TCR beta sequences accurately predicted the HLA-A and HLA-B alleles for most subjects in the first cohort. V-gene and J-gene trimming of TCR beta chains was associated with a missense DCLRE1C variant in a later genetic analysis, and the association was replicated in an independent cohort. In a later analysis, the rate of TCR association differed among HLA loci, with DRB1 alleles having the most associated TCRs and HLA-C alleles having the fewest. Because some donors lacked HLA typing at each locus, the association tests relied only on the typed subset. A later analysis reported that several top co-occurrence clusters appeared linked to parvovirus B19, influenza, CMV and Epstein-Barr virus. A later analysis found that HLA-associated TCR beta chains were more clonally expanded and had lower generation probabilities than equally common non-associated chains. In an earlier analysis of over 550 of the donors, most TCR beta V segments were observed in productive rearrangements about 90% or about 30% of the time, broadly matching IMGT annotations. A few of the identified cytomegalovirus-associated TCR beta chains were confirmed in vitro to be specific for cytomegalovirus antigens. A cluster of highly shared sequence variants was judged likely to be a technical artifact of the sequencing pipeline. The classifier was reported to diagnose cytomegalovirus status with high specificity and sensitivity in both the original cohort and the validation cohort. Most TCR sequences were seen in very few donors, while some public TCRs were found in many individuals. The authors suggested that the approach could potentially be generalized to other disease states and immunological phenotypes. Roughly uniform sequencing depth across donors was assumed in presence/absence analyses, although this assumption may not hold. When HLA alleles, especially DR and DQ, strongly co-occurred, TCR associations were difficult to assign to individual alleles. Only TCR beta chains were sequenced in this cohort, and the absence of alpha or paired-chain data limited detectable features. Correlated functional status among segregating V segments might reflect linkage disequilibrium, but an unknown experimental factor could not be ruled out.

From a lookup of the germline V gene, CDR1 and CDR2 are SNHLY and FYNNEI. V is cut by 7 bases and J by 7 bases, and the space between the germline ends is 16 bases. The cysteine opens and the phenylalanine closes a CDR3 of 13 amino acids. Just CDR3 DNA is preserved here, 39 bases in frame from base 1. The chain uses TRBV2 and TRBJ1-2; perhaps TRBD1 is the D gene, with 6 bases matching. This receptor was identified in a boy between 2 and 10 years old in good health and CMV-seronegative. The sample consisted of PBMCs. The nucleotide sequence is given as TGTGCCAGCATATTTGGGGGGGCTAGTGGCTACACCTTC. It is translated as CASIFGGASGYTF. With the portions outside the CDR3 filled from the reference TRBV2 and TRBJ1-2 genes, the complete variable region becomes EPEVTQTPSHQVTQMGQEVILRCVPISNHLYFYWYRQILGQKVEFLVSFYNNEISEKSEIFDDQFSVERPDGSNFTLKIRSTKLEDSAMYFCASIFGGASGYTFGSGTRLTVV.